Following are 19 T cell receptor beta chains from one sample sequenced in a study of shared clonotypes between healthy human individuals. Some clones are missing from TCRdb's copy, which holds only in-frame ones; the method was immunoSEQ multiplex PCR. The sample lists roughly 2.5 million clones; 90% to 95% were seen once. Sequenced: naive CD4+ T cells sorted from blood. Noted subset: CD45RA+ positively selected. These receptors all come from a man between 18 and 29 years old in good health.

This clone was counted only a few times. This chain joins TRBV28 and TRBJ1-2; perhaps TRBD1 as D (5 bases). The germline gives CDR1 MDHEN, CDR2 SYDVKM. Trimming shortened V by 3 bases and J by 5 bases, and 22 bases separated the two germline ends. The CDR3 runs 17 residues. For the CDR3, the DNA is TGTGCCAGCAGTTTGAGCCGGGACCGACCTCTCGTTTATGGCTACACCTTC. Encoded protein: CASSLSRDRPLVYGYTF.

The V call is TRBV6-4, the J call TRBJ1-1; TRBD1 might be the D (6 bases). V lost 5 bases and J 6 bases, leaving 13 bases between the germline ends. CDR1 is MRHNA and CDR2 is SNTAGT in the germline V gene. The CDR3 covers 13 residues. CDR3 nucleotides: TGTGCCAGCAGTTTCGAGACAGGCGCTGAAGCTTTCTTT. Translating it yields CASSFETGAEAFF.

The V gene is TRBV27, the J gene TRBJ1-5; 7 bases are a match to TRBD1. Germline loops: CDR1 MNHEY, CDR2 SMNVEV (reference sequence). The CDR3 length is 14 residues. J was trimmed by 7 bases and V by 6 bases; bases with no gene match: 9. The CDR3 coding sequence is TGTGCCAGCAGGCGGAGACAGGGTGGGCAGCCCCAGCATTTT. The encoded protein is CASRRRQGGQPQHF.

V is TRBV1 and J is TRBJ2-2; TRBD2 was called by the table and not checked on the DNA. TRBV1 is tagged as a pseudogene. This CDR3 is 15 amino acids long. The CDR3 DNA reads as TGCACCAGCAGCCAAGACGGAGGGGACACCGGGGAGCTGTTTTTT. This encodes CTSSQDGGDTGELFF.

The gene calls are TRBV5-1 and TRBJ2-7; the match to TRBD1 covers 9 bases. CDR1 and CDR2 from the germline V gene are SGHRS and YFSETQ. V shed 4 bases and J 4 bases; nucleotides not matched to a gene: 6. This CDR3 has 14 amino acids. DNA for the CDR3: TGCGCCAGCAGCGCACCGGACAGGGGTTACGAGCAGTACTTC. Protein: CASSAPDRGYEQYF. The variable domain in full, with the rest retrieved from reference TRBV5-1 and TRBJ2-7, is KAGVTQTPRYLIKTRGQQVTLSCSPISGHRSVSWYQQTPGQGLQFLFEYFSETQRNKGNFPGRFSGRQFSNSRSEMNVSTLELGDSALYLCASSAPDRGYEQYFGPGTRLTVT.

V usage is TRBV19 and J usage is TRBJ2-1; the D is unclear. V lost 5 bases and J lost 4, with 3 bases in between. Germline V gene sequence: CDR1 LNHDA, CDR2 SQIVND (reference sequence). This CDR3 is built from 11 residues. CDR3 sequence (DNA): TGTGCCAGTAGTGCATACAATGAGCAGTTCTTC. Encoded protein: CASSAYNEQFF.

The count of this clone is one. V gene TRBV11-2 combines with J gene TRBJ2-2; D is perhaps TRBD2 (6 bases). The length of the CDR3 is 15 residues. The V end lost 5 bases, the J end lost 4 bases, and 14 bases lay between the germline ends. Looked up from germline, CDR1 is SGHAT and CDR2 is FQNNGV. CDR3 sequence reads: CASSRSGLATGELFF. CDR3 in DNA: TGTGCCAGCAGCCGGAGCGGGTTGGCCACCGGGGAGCTGTTTTTT.

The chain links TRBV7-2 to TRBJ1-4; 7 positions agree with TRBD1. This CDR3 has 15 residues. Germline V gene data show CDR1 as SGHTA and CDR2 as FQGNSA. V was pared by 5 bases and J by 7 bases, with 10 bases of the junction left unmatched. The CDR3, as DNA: TGTGCCAGCAGCCCGCCCGGGACAGCAGGTGAAAAACTGTTTTTT. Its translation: CASSPPGTAGEKLFF. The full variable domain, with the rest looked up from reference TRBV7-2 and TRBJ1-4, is GAGVSQSPSNKVTEKGKDVELRCDPISGHTALYWYRQSLGQGLEFLIYFQGNSAPDKSGLPSDRFSAERTGGSVSTLTIQRTQQEDSAVYLCASSPPGTAGEKLFFGSGTQLSVL.

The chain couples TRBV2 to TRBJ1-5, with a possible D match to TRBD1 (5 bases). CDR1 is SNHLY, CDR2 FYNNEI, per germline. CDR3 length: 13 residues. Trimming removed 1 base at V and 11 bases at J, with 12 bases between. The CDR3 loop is CASSEDWGTAQHF. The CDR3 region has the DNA TGTGCCAGCAGTGAAGATTGGGGGACGGCCCAGCATTTT.

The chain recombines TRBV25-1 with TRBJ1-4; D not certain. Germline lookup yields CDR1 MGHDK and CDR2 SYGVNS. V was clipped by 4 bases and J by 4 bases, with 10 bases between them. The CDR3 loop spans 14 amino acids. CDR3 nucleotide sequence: TGTGCCAGCAGTGTTACAGAGAGTAATGAAAAACTGTTTTTT. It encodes CASSVTESNEKLFF.

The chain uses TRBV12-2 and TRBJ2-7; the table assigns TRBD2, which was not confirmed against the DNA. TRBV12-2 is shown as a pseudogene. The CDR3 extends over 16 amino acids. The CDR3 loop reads CASRLGRERRAYEQYF. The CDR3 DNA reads TGTGCAAGTCGCTTAGGGCGGGAGAGGAGGGCCTACGAGCAGTACTTC.

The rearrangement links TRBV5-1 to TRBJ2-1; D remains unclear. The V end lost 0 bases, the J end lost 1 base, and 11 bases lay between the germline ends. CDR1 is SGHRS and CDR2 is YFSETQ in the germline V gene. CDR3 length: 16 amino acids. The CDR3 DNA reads TGCGCCAGCAGCTTGGCCGGAACAGTTTCCTACAATGAGCAGTTCTTC. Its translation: CASSLAGTVSYNEQFF.

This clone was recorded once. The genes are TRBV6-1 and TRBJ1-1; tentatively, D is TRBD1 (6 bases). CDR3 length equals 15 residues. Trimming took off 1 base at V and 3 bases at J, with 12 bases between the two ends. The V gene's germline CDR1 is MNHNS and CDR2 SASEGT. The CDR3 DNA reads TGTGCCAGCAGTGAAGTGGGGGCTTGGGACACTGAAGCTTTCTTT. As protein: CASSEVGAWDTEAFF.

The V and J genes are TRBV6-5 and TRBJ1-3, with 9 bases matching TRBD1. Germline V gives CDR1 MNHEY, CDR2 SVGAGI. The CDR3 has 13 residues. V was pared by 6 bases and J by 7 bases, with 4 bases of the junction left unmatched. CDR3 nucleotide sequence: TGTGCCAGCAGGGGACAGGGAGGCAACACCATATATTTT. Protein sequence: CASRGQGGNTIYF.

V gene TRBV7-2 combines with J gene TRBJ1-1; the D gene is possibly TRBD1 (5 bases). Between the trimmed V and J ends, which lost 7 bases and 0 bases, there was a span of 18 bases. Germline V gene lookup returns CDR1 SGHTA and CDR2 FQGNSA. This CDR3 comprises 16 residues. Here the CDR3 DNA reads TGTGCCAGCACCCTAGACTGGGGCAGGATGAACACTGAAGCTTTCTTT. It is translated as CASTLDWGRMNTEAFF.

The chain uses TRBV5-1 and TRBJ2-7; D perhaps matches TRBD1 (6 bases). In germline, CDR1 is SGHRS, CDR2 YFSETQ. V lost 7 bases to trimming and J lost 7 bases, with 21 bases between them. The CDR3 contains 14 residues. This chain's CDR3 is CASASTGGLGEQYF. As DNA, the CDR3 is TGCGCCAGCGCGTCGACAGGCGGCTTAGGGGAGCAGTACTTC.

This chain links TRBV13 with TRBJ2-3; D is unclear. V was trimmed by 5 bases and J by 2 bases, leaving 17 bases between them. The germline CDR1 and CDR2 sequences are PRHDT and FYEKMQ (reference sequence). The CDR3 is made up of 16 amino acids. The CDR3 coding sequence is TGTGCCAGCAGCCCCGGTAACACGGGCCACACAGATACGCAGTATTTT. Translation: CASSPGNTGHTDTQYF. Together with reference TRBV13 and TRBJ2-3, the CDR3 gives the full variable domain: AAGVIQSPRHLIKEKRETATLKCYPIPRHDTVYWYQQGPGQDPQFLISFYEKMQSDKGSIPDRFSAQQFSDYHSELNMSSLELGDSALYFCASSPGNTGHTDTQYFGPGTRLTVL.

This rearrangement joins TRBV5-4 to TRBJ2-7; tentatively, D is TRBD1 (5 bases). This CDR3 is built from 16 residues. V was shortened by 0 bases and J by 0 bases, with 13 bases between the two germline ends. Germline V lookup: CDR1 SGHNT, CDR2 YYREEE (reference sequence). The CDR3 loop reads CASSLVGQGLSYEQYF. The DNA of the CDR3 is TGTGCCAGCAGCTTGGTAGGGCAGGGTCTCTCCTACGAGCAGTACTTC.

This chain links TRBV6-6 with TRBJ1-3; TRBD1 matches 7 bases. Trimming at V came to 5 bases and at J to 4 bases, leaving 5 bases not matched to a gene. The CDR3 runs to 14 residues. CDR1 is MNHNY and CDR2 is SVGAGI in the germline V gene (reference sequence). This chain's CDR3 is CASSKQGRGNTIYF. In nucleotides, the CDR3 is TGTGCCAGCAGTAAACAGGGGAGGGGAAACACCATATATTTT.